The clone carrying this TCR beta chain was found many times. All TCR cDNA molecules were individually tagged with a unique molecular identifier. One entry per CDR3 protein, called by TCRdb with MiXCR from the 5' RACE reads. The sample contains about 38,000 distinct CDR3 sequences, 7.5% of which appear only once. Trimming removed 5 bases at V and 14 bases at J, with 19 bases between. The CDR3 is 13 amino acids. This sample was included in a study of spatial heterogeneity in lung cancer. As for time point: sample taken at primary tumor resection. Unsorted whole RNA of tumor, nontumor lung or frozen PBMC was sequenced.

This clonotype was sampled from a male donor with early-stage non-small cell lung cancer. Here the sequenced sample was PBMCs, taken at surgery. This chain joins TRBV12-3 or TRBV12-4 and TRBJ2-1; TRBD2 is a possible D gene (6 bases). The CDR3 DNA reads TGTGCCAGCAGTCCCGGGAGCGGTCTTATGGAGTTCTTC. This gives the protein CASSPGSGLMEFF.